The 10 T cell receptor beta chains reported below all come from one sample, sequenced in a study of blood T cell repertoires in COVID-19. The repertoire was sequenced with immunoSEQ multiplex PCR; TCRdb's copy has only in-frame clones and lacks some. The sample has a few hundred thousand clones, 80% to 85% seen once. The sample consisted of peripheral blood. These receptors were collected from a man aged 60 to 75 with acute or convalescent COVID-19.

The V call is TRBV3-1 (or the pseudogene TRBV3-2), the J call TRBJ2-7; TRBD2 matches 8 bases. This CDR3 comprises 13 residues. From germline, CDR1 is LGHDT and CDR2 YNNKEL (reference sequence). J gave up 7 bases and V 5 bases, and 7 bases lay outside the gene matches. CDR3 amino acids: CASSFGTSTEQYF. CDR3 coding DNA: TGTGCCAGCAGCTTCGGGACTAGTACAGAGCAGTACTTC.

This sequence joins TRBV6-1 and TRBJ2-3; possibly TRBD2 for D (6 bases). The CDR3 has 15 residues. V dropped 5 bases and J dropped 4 bases, with 16 bases sitting between them. Germline lookup yields CDR1 MNHNS and CDR2 SASEGT. The chain's CDR3 is CASSPGISGADTQYF. CDR3 nucleotides: TGTGCCAGCAGTCCGGGGATTTCGGGGGCAGATACGCAGTATTTT.

Note on this clone: Just one base apart from a much larger clone, this may be a read error. This specimen includes other DNA sequences encoding the same CDR3. This sequence joins TRBV11-2 and TRBJ2-6, with TRBD1 matching over 8 bases. The trim removed 5 bases at V and 0 bases at J, leaving 9 bases unmatched. CDR1 and CDR2 from the germline V gene are SGHAT and FQNNGV. This CDR3 comprises 18 residues. The chain's CDR3 is CASSERGQGGSGANVLTF. The CDR3 nucleotides read TGTGCCAGCAGCGAACGAGGACAGGGAGGCTCTGGGGCCAACGTCCTGACTTTC.

The V and J genes are TRBV9 and TRBJ1-2; 7 bases line up with TRBD1. The CDR3 is 14 amino acids. Germline-derived CDR1 and CDR2 are SGDLS and YYNGEE. The V gene end was trimmed by 3 bases and the J gene end by 5 bases; junction bases not matched to a gene: 7. The CDR3 DNA reads as TGTGCCAGCAGCGCACGACAGGGAGAGTATGGCTACACCTTC. The encoded protein is CASSARQGEYGYTF.

The chain links TRBV7-9 to TRBJ1-1; D possibly corresponds to TRBD1 (5 bases). Trimming took off 0 bases at V and 5 bases at J, with 16 bases between the two ends. Germline CDR1 SEHNR, CDR2 FQNEAQ (reference sequence). The CDR3 is 16 residues long. The CDR3: CASSLAYRGAGTEAFF. In DNA, the CDR3 is TGTGCCAGCAGCTTAGCGTATCGTGGGGCAGGGACTGAAGCTTTCTTT.

This clone is a singleton in its sample. J is TRBJ2-7 and V is TRBV4-1; the match to TRBD2 covers 7 bases. Germline V gives CDR1 MGHRA, CDR2 YSYEKL. Unmatched junction bases numbered 11, after V lost 3 bases and J lost 3 bases. The length of the CDR3 is 16 residues. CDR3 loop: CASSQYGSAGVYEQYF. In nucleotides, the CDR3 is TGCGCCAGCAGCCAGTACGGCTCGGCGGGAGTCTACGAGCAGTACTTC.

The V call is TRBV29-1, the J call TRBJ2-3; 10 nucleotides line up with TRBD2. The J segment lost 4 bases and the V segment lost 4 bases, leaving 5 bases of the junction unmatched. CDR3 length: 14 amino acids. Germline CDR1 and CDR2: SQVTM and ANQGSEA. In DNA form, the CDR3 reads TGCAGCGTTGTCCCTAGCGGGAGCCCAGATACGCAGTATTTT. This encodes CSVVPSGSPDTQYF.

The chain employs TRBV9 and TRBJ1-6; D possibly corresponds to TRBD1 (5 bases). Germline values: CDR1 SGDLS, CDR2 YYNGEE. V lost 2 bases and J lost 9, with 12 bases in between. CDR3 length equals 14 residues. CDR3 bases: TGTGCCAGCAGCGTCTCAGGGCCAGGTTCACCCCTCCACTTT. It yields the protein CASSVSGPGSPLHF.

The rearrangement joins TRBV5-6 to TRBJ1-3; the match to TRBD1 covers 9 bases. CDR3 length: 16 residues. With V trimmed by 0 bases and J by 3 bases, 4 bases remained unmatched. Germline loops: CDR1 SGHDT, CDR2 YYEEEE. In nucleotides, the CDR3 is TGTGCCAGCAGCTTGGACAGGGGGCTCTATGGAAACACCATATATTTT. Its translation: CASSLDRGLYGNTIYF.

The chain joins TRBV12-3 or TRBV12-4 to TRBJ1-1; no firm D call. This CDR3 is built from 11 residues. The V and J ends lost 6 bases and 7 bases respectively, with 9 bases between them. CDR3 in amino acids: CASRYRLEAFF. In DNA, the CDR3 is TGTGCCAGCAGGTATCGTCTTGAAGCTTTCTTT.